This passage covers 27 T cell receptor beta chains from one sample sequenced in a study of T cell responses to AZD1222 COVID-19 vaccine. Measured with immunoSEQ multiplex PCR; TCRdb has only the in-frame clones, and not every one. This table holds 100,000 to 150,000 clones, approximately 83% found once. The specimen was peripheral blood, collected on day 0 of AZD1222 vaccination. These receptors all come from an adult in good health.

The chain carries TRBV30 and TRBJ2-7, with D uncertain. Germline CDR1 reads GTSNPN; CDR2 reads SVGIG (reference sequence). This CDR3 is 14 amino acids long. Trimming took 1 base from V and 0 from J, leaving 10 bases between them. The CDR3 sequence: CAWSGGRFSYEQYF. Here the CDR3 DNA reads TGTGCCTGGAGTGGGGGAAGATTCTCCTACGAGCAGTACTTC.

The chain carries TRBV14 and TRBJ1-2, with D unclear. Germline values: CDR1 SGHDN, CDR2 FVKESK. V lost 1 base and J lost 4, with 13 bases in between. The CDR3 is made up of 15 amino acids. In DNA, the CDR3 is TGTGCCAGCAGCCAAGCGGGGTTCCGGGGCTATGGCTACACCTTC. Translating gives CASSQAGFRGYGYTF. The full variable domain, its missing parts supplied by reference TRBV14 and TRBJ1-2, is EAGVTQFPSHSVIEKGQTVTLRCDPISGHDNLYWYRRVMGKEIKFLLHFVKESKQDESGMPNNRFLAERTGGTYSTLKVQPAELEDSGVYFCASSQAGFRGYGYTFGSGTRLTVV.

This chain connects TRBV5-8 to TRBJ1-1; D gene ambiguous. The germline CDR1 and CDR2 sequences are SGHTS and YDEGEE. The V gene lost 7 bases and the J gene lost 0 bases, with 16 bases spanning the gap. The CDR3 length is 15 residues. CDR3 nucleotide sequence: TGTGCCAGCCGTCGGCCCAGGACCATGAACACTGAAGCTTTCTTT. Encoded protein: CASRRPRTMNTEAFF. The full variable domain, with the rest looked up from reference TRBV5-8 and TRBJ1-1, is EAGVTQSPTHLIKTRGQQATLRCSPISGHTSVYWYQQALGLGLQFLLWYDEGEERNRGNFPPRFSGRQFPNYSSELNVNALELEDSALYLCASRRPRTMNTEAFFGQGTRLTVV.

The genes are TRBV6-1 and TRBJ1-1; D remains ambiguous. Trimming removed 5 bases from V and 2 bases from J, with 6 bases in between. CDR3 length: 12 residues. Germline lookup yields CDR1 MNHNS and CDR2 SASEGT. The CDR3 here is CASSLVNTEAFF. CDR3 coding DNA: TGTGCCAGCAGTCTAGTTAACACTGAAGCTTTCTTT.

Regarding this clone: A junction boundary mismatches the germline segment, possibly from a read error. The chain recombines TRBV30 with TRBJ1-5, with D possibly matching TRBD1 (5 bases). There are 17 residues in the CDR3. Germline CDR1 GTSNPN, CDR2 SVGIG (reference sequence). The CDR3 is CAWSVYSGQGSTQPQHF. The CDR3 DNA reads TGTGCCTGGAGTGTATATTCGGGGCAGGGAAGCACTCAGCCCCAGCATTTT.

This chain connects TRBV20-1 to TRBJ1-4, with D unclear. This CDR3 region has 11 residues. Deletions cut 0 bases from V and 8 bases from J, with 4 bases between. Germline loops: CDR1 DFQATT, CDR2 SNEGSKA (reference sequence). CDR3 region: CSARDREKLFF. The CDR3 region has the DNA TGCAGTGCTAGAGATCGGGAAAAACTGTTTTTT.

V usage is TRBV6-5 and J usage is TRBJ1-2; maybe TRBD1 (6 bases). This CDR3 is 15 amino acids long. Deletions cut 4 bases from V and 4 bases from J, with 16 bases between. Per germline, CDR1 MNHEY and CDR2 SVGAGI. In DNA, the CDR3 is TGTGCCAGCAGTTCCCCCTTTACAGGGATCTATGGCTACACCTTC. This sequence encodes CASSSPFTGIYGYTF.

The rearrangement joins TRBV19 to TRBJ1-6; 9 bases fit TRBD1. Germline V gene lookup returns CDR1 LNHDA and CDR2 SQIVND (reference sequence). The junction had 5 bases not matched to a gene; V was cut back by 5 bases and J by 6 bases. This CDR3 is built from 15 residues. CDR3 sequence: CASSPRDRVNSPLHF. DNA for the CDR3: TGTGCCAGTAGTCCCCGGGACAGGGTTAATTCACCCCTCCACTTT.

The rearrangement links TRBV19 to TRBJ1-1; D unresolved. CDR3 length: 16 residues. V was pared by 5 bases and J by 0 bases, with 16 bases between. In germline, CDR1 is LNHDA, CDR2 SQIVND (reference sequence). CDR3 sequence: CASSLTSQKMNTEAFF. CDR3 DNA: TGTGCCAGTAGTTTAACATCACAGAAGATGAACACTGAAGCTTTCTTT.

Comments on this clone: The germline gene is not matched at one end of the junction; a read error may be the cause. The chain links TRBV2 to TRBJ1-1, with D tentatively TRBD1 (6 bases). Germline CDR1 and CDR2: SNHLY and FYNNEI. This CDR3 has 15 amino acids. CDR3 nucleotide sequence: TGTGCCAGCAGTCAAGCCGGGACAAAGAACACTGAAGCTTTCTTT. It codes for CASSQAGTKNTEAFF.

The count of this clone is one. This chain uses TRBV6-2 or TRBV6-3 with TRBJ2-3, with TRBD2 identical over 11 bases. The CDR3 runs 16 residues. Germline trimming cut 5 bases from V and 3 bases from J; bases unmatched to any gene: 7. CDR1 and CDR2 (germline): MNHEY, SVGEGT. CDR3 DNA: TGTGCCAGCAGTAAACTAGCGGGAGCTGGTACAGATACGCAGTATTTT. Protein sequence: CASSKLAGAGTDTQYF.

The rearrangement links TRBV28 to TRBJ1-2; 10 bases match TRBD1. The germline CDR1 and CDR2 sequences are MDHEN and SYDVKM. The CDR3 runs to 15 residues. V lost 4 bases, J lost 3 bases, and 5 bases stayed unmatched. The CDR3 DNA follows: TGTGCCAGCAGTTCACCCGGGACAGGGGACTATGGCTACACCTTC. As protein: CASSSPGTGDYGYTF.

This clone was detected only once. The chain employs TRBV7-2 and TRBJ2-2; 7 positions match TRBD1. CDR3 length equals 15 residues. With 5 bases clipped from V and 3 bases from J, the junction kept 6 bases outside the gene matches. Germline V CDR1 and CDR2: SGHTA, FQGNSA. CDR3 DNA: TGTGCCAGCAGCCAGGGACAGTTTTACACCGGGGAGCTGTTTTTT. Translated: CASSQGQFYTGELFF.

The V call is TRBV28, the J call TRBJ1-3, with TRBD1 matching 9 bases. Losses at the gene ends were 5 bases for V and 5 bases for J; bases not matched to a gene: 7. The germline V gene has CDR1 MDHEN and CDR2 SYDVKM. This CDR3 has 15 amino acids. The CDR3 DNA sequence: TGTGCCAGCAGTGCACGACAGGGGGGTCGAAACACCATATATTTT. This codes for CASSARQGGRNTIYF.

The chain links TRBV3-1 (or the pseudogene TRBV3-2) to TRBJ1-6, with D perhaps TRBD1 (5 bases). Germline CDR1 and CDR2: LGHDT and YNNKEL (reference sequence). The CDR3 loop spans 16 amino acids. V lost 5 bases, J lost 7 bases, and 18 bases lay in between. CDR3 nucleotides: TGTGCCAGCAGCGCTCAGGGCGGGGGTTTGAATTCACCCCTCCACTTT. It specifies CASSAQGGGLNSPLHF.

The chain links TRBV6-5 to TRBJ2-7; no reliable D call. Germline CDR1 and CDR2: MNHEY and SVGAGI. This CDR3 region has 15 residues. Trimming took off 0 bases at V and 2 bases at J, with 11 bases between the two ends. The CDR3 sequence is CASSYSLSDAYEQYF. CDR3 coding DNA: TGTGCCAGCAGTTACTCACTCTCGGACGCCTACGAGCAGTACTTC.

The chain is built from TRBV5-1 and TRBJ2-5; TRBD2 matches 12 bases. This CDR3 is built from 15 residues. CDR1 is SGHRS and CDR2 is YFSETQ in the germline V gene. V lost 7 bases, J lost 0 bases, and 4 bases stayed unmatched. This CDR3 is CASCWTSGNQETQYF. CDR3 sequence (DNA): TGCGCCAGCTGTTGGACTAGCGGGAACCAAGAGACCCAGTACTTC. Full variable domain (outside the CDR3, taken from reference TRBV5-1 and TRBJ2-5): KAGVTQTPRYLIKTRGQQVTLSCSPISGHRSVSWYQQTPGQGLQFLFEYFSETQRNKGNFPGRFSGRQFSNSRSEMNVSTLELGDSALYLCASCWTSGNQETQYFGPGTRLLVL.

In DNA form, the CDR3 reads TGTGCCAGCAGCGTCTTAGGTCAGAACTACGAGCAGTACTTC. Amino acid sequence: CASSVLGQNYEQYF. This chain links TRBV5-6 with TRBJ2-7, with no clear D. The V end was cut by 4 bases, the J end by 3 bases, with 14 bases between. The germline gives CDR1 SGHDT, CDR2 YYEEEE. The CDR3 consists of 14 residues.

This clone was recorded once. The chain uses TRBV6-5 and TRBJ2-5; D is unclear. Trimming removed 2 bases at V and 2 bases at J, with 12 bases between. From germline, CDR1 is MNHEY and CDR2 SVGAGI. The CDR3 length is 15 residues. CDR3 residues: CASSYEGIRQETQYF. In DNA, the CDR3 is TGTGCCAGCAGTTACGAAGGCATACGGCAAGAGACCCAGTACTTC.

The chain links TRBV2 to TRBJ1-5; a possible D gene is TRBD1 (5 bases). Trimming cost V 8 bases and J 7 bases, with 15 bases left between them. The CDR3 covers 13 residues. Germline values: CDR1 SNHLY, CDR2 FYNNEI. This chain's CDR3 is CASRYGGTQPQHF. The CDR3 DNA is TGTGCCAGCCGATATGGGGGAACCCAGCCCCAGCATTTT. Supplemented by reference TRBV2 and TRBJ1-5, the full variable domain reads EPEVTQTPSHQVTQMGQEVILRCVPISNHLYFYWYRQILGQKVEFLVSFYNNEISEKSEIFDDQFSVERPDGSNFTLKIRSTKLEDSAMYFCASRYGGTQPQHFGDGTRLSIL.

The chain couples TRBV12-3 or TRBV12-4 to TRBJ1-1; tentative D call: TRBD1 (5 bases). The CDR3 spans 13 residues. The ends were cut back, 2 bases at V and 7 bases at J, with 11 bases in the middle. CDR3 region: CASSLRGVVEAFF. CDR3 coding DNA: TGTGCCAGCAGTTTAAGAGGGGTTGTTGAAGCTTTCTTT.

Here the CDR3 reads CASASFLRAGELFF. In DNA form, the CDR3 reads TGTGCCAGCGCATCCTTCCTGCGGGCCGGGGAGCTGTTTTTT. The V and J genes are TRBV3-1 (or the pseudogene TRBV3-2) and TRBJ2-2; weak D call: TRBD2 (5 bases). Germline V gives CDR1 LGHDT, CDR2 YNNKEL (reference sequence). This CDR3 has 14 residues. V lost 8 bases, J lost 6 bases, and 16 bases lay in between.

This chain joins TRBV6-2 or TRBV6-3 and TRBJ2-1; 12 bases are a match to TRBD2. The J segment lost 7 bases and the V segment lost 4 bases, leaving 5 bases of the junction unmatched. The CDR3 has 15 residues. Germline loops: CDR1 MNHEY, CDR2 SVGEGT. The CDR3 sequence is CASSWGLAGLNEQFF. The CDR3 DNA follows: TGTGCCAGCAGTTGGGGACTAGCGGGCTTAAATGAGCAGTTCTTC.

The J gene is TRBJ1-5, the V gene TRBV28; D gene unclear. V lost 6 bases and J 0 bases, leaving 9 bases between the germline ends. Per germline, CDR1 MDHEN and CDR2 SYDVKM. The CDR3 totals 14 residues. Here the CDR3 DNA reads TGTGCCAGCAGACGGCTCTATAGCAATCAGCCCCAGCATTTT. It encodes CASRRLYSNQPQHF.

The chain links TRBV21-1 to TRBJ2-1; TRBD2, as called in the table, went unchecked against the DNA. TRBV21-1 represents a pseudogene. The CDR3 is 16 residues long. In DNA, the CDR3 is TGTGCCAGCAGCTGCGTTAGCGGATTACCTTACAATGAGCAGTTCTTC. Encoded protein: CASSCVSGLPYNEQFF.

This sequence joins TRBV7-9 and TRBJ1-2; the D is unclear. The CDR3 contains 16 residues. Germline V gives CDR1 SEHNR, CDR2 FQNEAQ (reference sequence). Trimming took off 5 bases at V and 8 bases at J, with 24 bases between the two ends. CDR3 in amino acids: CASSKSGGLGDGGYTF. The CDR3 bases are TGTGCCAGCAGCAAGAGTGGCGGACTGGGTGACGGGGGCTACACCTTC.

The count of this clone is one. The CDR3 here is CASSLVDSTDTQYF. In DNA form, the CDR3 reads TGTGCCAGCAGCTTAGTAGATAGCACAGATACGCAGTATTTT. The chain employs TRBV7-8 and TRBJ2-3; D is uncertain. V was cut by 1 base and J by 0 bases, with 5 bases left in between. The CDR3 totals 14 residues. Germline assignment: CDR1 SGHVS and CDR2 FQNEAQ.